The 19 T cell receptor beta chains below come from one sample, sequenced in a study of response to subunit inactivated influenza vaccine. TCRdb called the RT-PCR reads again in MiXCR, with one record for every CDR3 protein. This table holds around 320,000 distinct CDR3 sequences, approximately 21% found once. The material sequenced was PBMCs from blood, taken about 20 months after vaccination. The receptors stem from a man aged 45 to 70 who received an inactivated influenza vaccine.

Here the CDR3 DNA reads TGTGCCAGCAGCCTACGACAGTACAATGAGCAGTTCTTC. Translation gives CASSLRQYNEQFF. This chain links TRBV7-2 with TRBJ2-1; maybe TRBD1 (5 bases). CDR3 length equals 13 residues. CDR1 and CDR2 (germline): SGHTA, FQGNSA. V lost 5 bases, J lost 4 bases, and 9 bases lay in between.

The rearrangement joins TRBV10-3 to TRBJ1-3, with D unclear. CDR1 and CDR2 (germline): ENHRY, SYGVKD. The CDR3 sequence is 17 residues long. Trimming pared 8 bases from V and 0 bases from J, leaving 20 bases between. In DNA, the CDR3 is TGTGCCATCGGGGAAGGACTCTTGGGCCTCTCTGGAAACACCATATATTTT. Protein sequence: CAIGEGLLGLSGNTIYF.

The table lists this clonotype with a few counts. The CDR3 region is CASSQVRVGAGGETQYF. For the CDR3, the DNA is TGTGCCAGCAGCCAAGTACGGGTAGGAGCGGGAGGGGAGACCCAGTACTTC. V is TRBV4-2 and J is TRBJ2-5; TRBD2 matches at 10 bases. There are 17 residues in the CDR3. Losses at the gene ends were 1 base for V and 5 bases for J; bases not matched to a gene: 10. In germline, CDR1 is LGHNA, CDR2 YNFKEQ.

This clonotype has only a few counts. The CDR3 loop is CASSWGTSGGTDTQYF. DNA of the CDR3: TGCGCCAGCAGCTGGGGGACTAGCGGGGGCACAGATACGCAGTATTTT. The chain links TRBV5-1 to TRBJ2-3; 13 bases align to TRBD2. This CDR3 is built from 16 residues. Germline V CDR1 and CDR2: SGHRS, YFSETQ. V was pared by 3 bases and J by 1 base, with 2 bases of the junction left unmatched.

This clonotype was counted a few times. The CDR3 here is CSAQTGLRETQYF. Written as DNA, the CDR3 is TGCAGTGCTCAGACAGGGTTAAGAGAGACCCAGTACTTC. The genes are TRBV20-1 and TRBJ2-5; 7 nucleotides line up with TRBD1. V trimming: 5 bases; J trimming: 4 bases; junction bases outside the gene matches: 7. Germline CDR1 and CDR2: DFQATT and SNEGSKA (reference sequence). CDR3 length: 13 residues.

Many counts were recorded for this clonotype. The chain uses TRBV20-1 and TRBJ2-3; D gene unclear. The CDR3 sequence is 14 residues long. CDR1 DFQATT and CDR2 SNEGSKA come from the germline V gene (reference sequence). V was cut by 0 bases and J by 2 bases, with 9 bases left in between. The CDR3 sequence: CSAREGRYTDTQYF. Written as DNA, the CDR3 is TGCAGTGCTAGAGAAGGCCGGTACACAGATACGCAGTATTTT.

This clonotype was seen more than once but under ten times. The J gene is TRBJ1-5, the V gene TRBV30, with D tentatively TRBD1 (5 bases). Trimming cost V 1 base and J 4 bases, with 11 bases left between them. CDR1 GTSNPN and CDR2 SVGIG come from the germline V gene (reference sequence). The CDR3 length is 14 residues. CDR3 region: CAWSAPQGNQPQHF. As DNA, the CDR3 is TGTGCCTGGAGTGCTCCCCAGGGAAATCAGCCCCAGCATTTT.

CDR3 DNA: TGCAGCGGTTTCGGGACATCTACAGAGACCCAGTACTTC. It codes for CSGFGTSTETQYF. The J gene is TRBJ2-5, the V gene TRBV29-1, with D possibly being TRBD1 (6 bases). Germline CDR1 is SQVTM and CDR2 is ANQGSEA. This CDR3 region has 13 residues. V gave up 7 bases and J gave up 4 bases, with 16 bases separating them.

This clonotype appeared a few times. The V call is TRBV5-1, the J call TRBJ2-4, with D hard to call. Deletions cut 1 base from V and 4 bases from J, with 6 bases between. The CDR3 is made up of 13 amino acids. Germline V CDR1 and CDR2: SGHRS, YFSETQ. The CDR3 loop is CASSLPKKNIQYF. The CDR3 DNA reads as TGCGCCAGCAGCTTGCCCAAAAAAAACATTCAGTACTTC.

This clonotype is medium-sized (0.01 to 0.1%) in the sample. CDR3 sequence reads: CASSSYRDSVNEQFF. CDR3 nucleotides: TGTGCCAGCAGCTCATACCGGGACTCCGTCAATGAGCAGTTCTTC. V is TRBV11-2 and J is TRBJ2-1, with D possibly matching TRBD2 (6 bases). V lost 4 bases, J lost 6 bases, and 16 bases lay in between. CDR1 is SGHAT and CDR2 is FQNNGV in the germline V gene. This CDR3 has 15 residues.

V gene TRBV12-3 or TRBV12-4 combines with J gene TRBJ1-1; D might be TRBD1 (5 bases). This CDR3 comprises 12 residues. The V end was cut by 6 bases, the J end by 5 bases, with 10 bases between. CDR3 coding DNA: TGTGCCAGCAGCGCAGGGACTACTGAAGCTTTCTTT. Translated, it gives CASSAGTTEAFF.

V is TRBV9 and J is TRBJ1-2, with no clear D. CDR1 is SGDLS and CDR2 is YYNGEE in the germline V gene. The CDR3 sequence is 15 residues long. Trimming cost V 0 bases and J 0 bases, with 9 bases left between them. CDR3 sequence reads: CASSVDTVANYGYTF. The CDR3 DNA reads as TGTGCCAGCAGCGTAGATACGGTCGCTAACTATGGCTACACCTTC.

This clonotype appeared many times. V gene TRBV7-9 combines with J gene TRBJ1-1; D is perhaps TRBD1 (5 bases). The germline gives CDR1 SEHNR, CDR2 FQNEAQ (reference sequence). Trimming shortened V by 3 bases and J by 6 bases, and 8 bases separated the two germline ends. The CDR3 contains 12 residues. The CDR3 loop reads CASSLGVAEAFF. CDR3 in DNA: TGTGCCAGCAGCTTGGGGGTCGCTGAAGCTTTCTTT.

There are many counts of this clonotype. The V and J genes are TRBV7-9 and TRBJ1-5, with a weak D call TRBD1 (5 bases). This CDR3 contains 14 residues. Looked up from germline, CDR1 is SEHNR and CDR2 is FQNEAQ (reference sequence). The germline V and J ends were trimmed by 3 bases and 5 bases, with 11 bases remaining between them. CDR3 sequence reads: CASSFGGIDQPQHF. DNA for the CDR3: TGTGCCAGCAGCTTTGGGGGGATCGATCAGCCCCAGCATTTT.

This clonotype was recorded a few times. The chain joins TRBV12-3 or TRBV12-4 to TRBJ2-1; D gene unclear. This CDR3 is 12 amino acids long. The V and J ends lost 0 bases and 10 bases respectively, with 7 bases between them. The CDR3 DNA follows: TGTGCCAGCAGTTTAGCCGGGTTAGAGCAGTTCTTC. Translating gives CASSLAGLEQFF.

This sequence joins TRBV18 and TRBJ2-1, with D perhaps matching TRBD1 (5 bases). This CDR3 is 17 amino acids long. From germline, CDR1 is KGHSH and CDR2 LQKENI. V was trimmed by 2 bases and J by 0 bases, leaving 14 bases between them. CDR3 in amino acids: CASSPESGRDSYNEQFF. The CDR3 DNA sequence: TGTGCCAGCTCACCAGAATCTGGCAGGGACTCCTACAATGAGCAGTTCTTC.

The CDR3 bases are TGTGCCAGTAGTCCTGGAGCGACCCTCAATGAAAAACTGTTTTTT. Protein sequence: CASSPGATLNEKLFF. V gene TRBV19 combines with J gene TRBJ1-4, with D uncertain. The V end lost 5 bases, the J end lost 5 bases, and 15 bases lay between the germline ends. The CDR3 runs to 15 residues. CDR1 is LNHDA, CDR2 SQIVND, per germline (reference sequence). Filled out from reference TRBV19 and TRBJ1-4, the complete variable domain reads DGGITQSPKYLFRKEGQNVTLSCEQNLNHDAMYWYRQDPGQGLRLIYYSQIVNDFQKGDIAEGYSVSREKKESFPLTVTSAQKNPTAFYLCASSPGATLNEKLFFGSGTQLSVL.

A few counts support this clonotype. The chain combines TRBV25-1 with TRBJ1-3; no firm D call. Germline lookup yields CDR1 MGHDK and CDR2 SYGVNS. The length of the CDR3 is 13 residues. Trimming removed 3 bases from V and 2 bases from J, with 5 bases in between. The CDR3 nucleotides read TGTGCCAGCAGTGACAGCGCTGGAAACACCATATATTTT. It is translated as CASSDSAGNTIYF.

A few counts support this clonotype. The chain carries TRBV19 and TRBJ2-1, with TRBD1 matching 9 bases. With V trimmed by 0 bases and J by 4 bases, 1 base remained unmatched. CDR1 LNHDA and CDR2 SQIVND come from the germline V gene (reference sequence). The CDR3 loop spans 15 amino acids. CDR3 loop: CASSIEQGAYNEQFF. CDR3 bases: TGTGCCAGTAGTATAGAACAGGGGGCTTACAATGAGCAGTTCTTC.